The present T cell receptor beta chain was sequenced within a study of cytomegalovirus exposure and HLA in healthy donors. A multiplex PCR was run with 60 Vbeta primers and 13 Jbeta primers. Generated by immunoSEQ multiplex PCR, the TCRdb table keeps only in-frame clones and is missing some. The sample yields 150,000 or so clones, of which the top ten take up under 2.5%. Notes on this clone: Its antigen is undetermined.

Study findings and constraints: For presence/absence analyses, sequencing depth was assumed to be roughly uniform across donors.

The V gene end was trimmed by 3 bases and the J gene end by 3 bases; junction bases not matched to a gene: 12. The CDR3 runs to 18 residues. The germline V gene encodes CDR1 SEHNR and CDR2 FQNEAQ (reference sequence). The sequenced material came from PBMCs. The receptor was derived from a young man in good health and CMV-seronegative. The gene calls are TRBV7-9 and TRBJ2-3; 10 bases line up with TRBD1. CDR3 sequence reads: CASSFQLGQGHGTDTQYF. CDR3 DNA: TGTGCCAGCAGCTTCCAGCTGGGACAGGGGCACGGTACAGATACGCAGTATTTT.